The present T cell receptor (beta chain) was sequenced within a study of OX40 agonist ivuxolimab in advanced cancers. Trimming shortened V by 3 bases and J by 5 bases, and 6 bases separated the two germline ends. Germline CDR1 is KGHSH and CDR2 is LQKENI. The CDR3 extends over 12 amino acids. Some clones are missing from TCRdb's copy, which holds only in-frame ones; the method was immunoSEQ multiplex PCR. The sample consists of some 70,000 clones, about 91% of them appearing once. This receptor was obtained from an adult with an advanced solid tumor such as melanoma, head and neck, liver or kidney cancer. The sequenced sample was CD4+ or CD8+ T cells sorted from blood, obtained in a trial of the OX40 agonist ivuxolimab. The rearrangement uses TRBV18 and TRBJ2-3; D is undetermined. DNA for the CDR3: TGTGCCAGCTCACCCGCTCTAGATACGCAGTATTTT. It encodes CASSPALDTQYF.